The 14 T cell receptor beta chains below come from one sample, sequenced in a study of cytomegalovirus exposure and HLA in healthy donors. This PCR relied on a set of 60 Vbeta primers and 13 Jbeta primers. Sequencing was performed with immunoSEQ multiplex PCR; in TCRdb, only in-frame clones are kept and a portion is missing. Of about 160,000 clones in the sample, roughly 88% were seen once. Sequencing input: PBMCs. These receptors were obtained from a man between 45 and 60 years old in good health and CMV-seropositive.

The chain joins TRBV6-6 to TRBJ2-5, with 7 positions matching TRBD2. CDR1 and CDR2 from the germline V gene are MNHNY and SVGAGI (reference sequence). CDR3 length: 14 amino acids. V was pared by 2 bases and J by 3 bases, with 3 bases of the junction left unmatched. The DNA for the CDR3 is TGTGCCAGCAGTTACCAGCGGGGCGAAGAGACCCAGTACTTC. It codes for CASSYQRGEETQYF.

This clone was observed once. This chain joins TRBV19 and TRBJ1-5; D is perhaps TRBD1 (6 bases). V lost 3 bases and J lost 2, with 14 bases in between. Germline CDR1 reads LNHDA; CDR2 reads SQIVND (reference sequence). This CDR3 comprises 16 residues. CDR3 bases: TGTGCCAGTAGTATCGGGGGGCGCCTGGGCAATCAGCCCCAGCATTTT. This codes for CASSIGGRLGNQPQHF. Looking up the rest from reference TRBV19 and TRBJ1-5 gives the full variable domain: DGGITQSPKYLFRKEGQNVTLSCEQNLNHDAMYWYRQDPGQGLRLIYYSQIVNDFQKGDIAEGYSVSREKKESFPLTVTSAQKNPTAFYLCASSIGGRLGNQPQHFGDGTRLSIL.

The CDR3 nucleotides read TGTGCCAGCAGCTTAACTAGCCGGAGCACAGATACGCAGTATTTT. This translates into CASSLTSRSTDTQYF. The chain has TRBV7-3 and TRBJ2-3; D is unresolved. There are 15 residues in the CDR3. The germline V gene has CDR1 SGHTA and CDR2 FQGTGA. The V end was cut by 0 bases, the J end by 0 bases, with 7 bases between.

The chain employs TRBV19 and TRBJ1-2, with 7 bases lining up with TRBD1. The CDR3 covers 14 residues. CDR1 is LNHDA and CDR2 is SQIVND in the germline V gene (reference sequence). The J segment lost 3 bases and the V segment lost 7 bases, leaving 8 bases of the junction unmatched. The CDR3 nucleotides are TGTGCCAGTATTATGAGTGGGACAGACTATGGCTACACCTTC. Protein: CASIMSGTDYGYTF.

This clone has just one count. V is TRBV6-6 and J is TRBJ2-5, with D possibly being TRBD2 (5 bases). The J call is doubtful: the DNA matches TRBJ2-7 better. CDR3 size: 15 residues. Germline values: CDR1 MNHNY, CDR2 SVGAGI (reference sequence). CDR3 protein: CATRSYGDVSYEQYF. The CDR3 DNA reads TGTGCCACCCGCTCTTACGGGGATGTTTCATACGAGCAGTACTTC.

The chain couples TRBV7-3 to TRBJ2-7; possible D gene TRBD2, 7 bases. V lost 0 bases and J 1 base, leaving 22 bases between the germline ends. Looked up from germline, CDR1 is SGHTA and CDR2 is FQGTGA. The CDR3 spans 19 residues. Here the CDR3 reads CASSLTTGLGGQQSYEQYV. DNA for the CDR3: TGTGCCAGCAGCTTAACGACGGGGCTCGGGGGGCAACAATCCTACGAGCAGTACGTC.

The J gene is TRBJ2-3, the V gene TRBV11-3, with 8 bases lining up with TRBD2. The CDR3 has 16 amino acids. Germline CDR1 is SGHNT and CDR2 is YENEEA. With V trimmed by 4 bases and J by 3 bases, 9 bases remained unmatched. CDR3 in DNA: TGTGCCAGCAGCTCGGGAGGCCGGGGGGGGACAGATACGCAGTATTTT. Its translation is CASSSGGRGGTDTQYF.

The V and J genes are TRBV7-8 and TRBJ1-2, with TRBD1 matching over 10 bases. The trim removed 1 base at V and 4 bases at J, leaving 6 bases unmatched. CDR3 length: 16 residues. CDR1 and CDR2 from the germline V gene are SGHVS and FQNEAQ. DNA of the CDR3: TGTGCCAGCAGCTTAGGGGGGGGACAGGGGATCTATGGCTACACCTTC. Translating it yields CASSLGGGQGIYGYTF.

This chain joins TRBV5-1 and TRBJ2-3; D remains ambiguous. Trimming removed 0 bases from V and 2 bases from J, with 7 bases in between. CDR3 length equals 14 residues. Germline V gives CDR1 SGHRS, CDR2 YFSETQ. The CDR3 reads CASSLGAYTDTQYF. The CDR3 DNA follows: TGCGCCAGCAGCTTGGGAGCCTACACAGATACGCAGTATTTT.

This chain uses TRBV4-1 with TRBJ2-2; 9 nucleotides agree with TRBD2. Germline CDR1 and CDR2: MGHRA and YSYEKL. The trim removed 0 bases at V and 0 bases at J, leaving 5 bases unmatched. The CDR3 covers 18 residues. The CDR3 DNA reads as TGCGCCAGCAGCCAAGATCTGAGCGGGGGGCCGAACACCGGGGAGCTGTTTTTT. Amino acids: CASSQDLSGGPNTGELFF.

V and J are TRBV5-1 and TRBJ2-2; 9 bases are a match to TRBD2. The CDR3 is 15 residues long. From germline, CDR1 is SGHRS and CDR2 YFSETQ. V lost 2 bases, J lost 4 bases, and 3 bases stayed unmatched. The CDR3 spells CASSFSGGSTGELFF. DNA of the CDR3: TGCGCCAGCAGCTTCAGCGGGGGGTCCACCGGGGAGCTGTTTTTT.

This chain links TRBV7-9 with TRBJ2-5; D is ambiguous. The DNA end is more similar to TRBJ2-7, so the J call may be wrong. CDR3 length equals 14 residues. Per germline, CDR1 SEHNR and CDR2 FQNEAQ (reference sequence). CDR3 sequence (DNA): TGTGCCAGCAGCTTAGGTCTCGCGATCCCCGAGCAGTACTTC. As protein: CASSLGLAIPEQYF.

This clone was observed once. The chain carries TRBV5-6 and TRBJ2-7; 8 bases are a match to TRBD1. The CDR3 runs to 16 residues. The trim removed 5 bases at V and 3 bases at J, leaving 13 bases unmatched. Germline assignment: CDR1 SGHDT and CDR2 YYEEEE. CDR3 DNA: TGTGCCAGCAGTTCGGACAGGGAATTGGTTGTCTACGAGCAGTACGTC. Translation gives CASSSDRELVVYEQYV.

This chain uses TRBV27 with TRBJ2-1, with D perhaps matching TRBD2 (7 bases). The CDR3 runs 13 residues. V gave up 7 bases and J gave up 6 bases, with 13 bases separating them. The germline V gene encodes CDR1 MNHEY and CDR2 SMNVEV (reference sequence). CDR3 protein: CASTVGGGNEQFF. CDR3 in DNA: TGTGCCAGCACGGTGGGAGGGGGCAATGAGCAGTTCTTC.